Presented here are 20 T cell receptor beta chains from one specimen sequenced in a study of post-analysis software for immune sequencing data. The study's findings and limits: In patients, TRBV5-6, TRBV5-1 and TRBV20-1 belonged to four or five TRBV segments found more frequently than in controls.

TCR beta libraries were prepared from cDNA with unique molecular identifiers. TCRdb used MiXCR to reprocess the PCR reads, holding one entry per CDR3 protein. Of a few hundred thousand distinct CDR3 sequences listed, roughly 45% are singletons. The antigens for these receptors are not known. The sample consisted of blood. Receptor source: a girl under 18 with multiple sclerosis.

This clonotype was counted a single time. The chain employs TRBV18 and TRBJ1-2; tentative D call: TRBD1 (5 bases). Germline CDR1 KGHSH, CDR2 LQKENI. CDR3 length: 15 amino acids. The V gene lost 3 bases and the J gene lost 8 bases, with 19 bases spanning the gap. CDR3 in amino acids: CASSPPGLQPGGYTF. DNA of the CDR3: TGTGCCAGCTCACCTCCGGGACTTCAACCGGGCGGCTACACCTTC.

The chain has TRBV6-2 or TRBV6-3 and TRBJ2-1; tentatively, D is TRBD1 or TRBD2 (6 bases each). This CDR3 spans 15 amino acids. Deletions cut 5 bases from V and 0 bases from J, with 11 bases between. Germline V gives CDR1 MNHEY, CDR2 SVGEGT. CDR3 residues: CASSHGGFSYNEQFF. CDR3 bases: TGTGCCAGCAGTCACGGGGGCTTCTCCTACAATGAGCAGTTCTTC.

As regards this clonotype: A read error may produce the germline difference seen at one junction end. The chain has TRBV5-1 and TRBJ2-4; TRBD2 agrees at 9 bases. Matching the DNA end better, TRBJ2-7 makes the J call doubtful. The CDR3 runs to 16 residues. Germline CDR1 is SGHRS and CDR2 is YFSETQ. As DNA, the CDR3 is TGCGCCAGCAACTTGGGGGCTAGCGGGGATAACTACGAGCAGTACTTC. It specifies CASNLGASGDNYEQYF.

This clonotype was seen a handful of times. The chain is built from TRBV6-6 and TRBJ1-2, with D perhaps matching TRBD1 (5 bases). Per the germline V gene, CDR1 is MNHNY and CDR2 is SVGAGI (reference sequence). The V end lost 5 bases, the J end lost 3 bases, and 16 bases lay between the germline ends. This CDR3 has 15 residues. The CDR3 DNA reads TGTGCCAGCAGTCCCATTGGGGGATTAGACTATGGCTACACCTTC. Its protein product is CASSPIGGLDYGYTF.

About this clonotype: This sequence may be a read error, since a much larger clone differs from it by one base. The V and J genes are TRBV6-5 and TRBJ2-7, with 8 bases matching TRBD1. The CDR3 runs 15 residues. CDR1 and CDR2 (germline): MNHEY, SVGAGI. The CDR3 protein is CASSYGQGVSYGQYF. The CDR3 DNA is TGTGCCAGCAGTTACGGACAGGGAGTATCCTACGGGCAGTACTTC.

The V call is TRBV24-1, the J call TRBJ2-5, with D unclear. This CDR3 has 12 amino acids. Trimming took 12 bases from V and 5 from J, leaving 15 bases between them. Germline-derived CDR1 and CDR2 are KGHDR and SFDVKD. In DNA form, the CDR3 reads TGTGCCGTCTACGTACTGAGGGAGACCCAGTACTTC. Protein sequence: CAVYVLRETQYF.

With regard to this clonotype: One base away lies a much larger clone, so this may be a sequencing read error. V and J are TRBV6-5 and TRBJ2-5, with TRBD1 matching 9 bases. In germline, CDR1 is MNHEY, CDR2 SVGAGI. Unmatched junction bases numbered 11, after V lost 6 bases and J lost 9 bases. This CDR3 is 14 amino acids long. The DNA of the CDR3 is TGTGCCAGCAGCCCCGGACAGGGGAGGGAGGCCCAGTACTTC. It translates to CASSPGQGREAQYF.

The chain is built from TRBV20-1 and TRBJ2-5; the D is unclear. This CDR3 spans 15 amino acids. Deletions cut 5 bases from V and 3 bases from J, with 19 bases between. Germline values: CDR1 DFQATT, CDR2 SNEGSKA (reference sequence). The CDR3 nucleotides are TGCAGTGCTGAGCTCCTCGGGCAGGCAAAAGAGACCCAGTACTTC. This codes for CSAELLGQAKETQYF.

The J gene is TRBJ2-7, the V gene TRBV9; 13 bases are a match to TRBD2. The V and J ends lost 4 bases and 5 bases, in that order; junction bases with no gene match: 18. Germline lookup yields CDR1 SGDLS and CDR2 YYNGEE. The CDR3 length is 19 residues. The CDR3 protein is CASSHERGTSGIGYHEQYF. CDR3 nucleotide sequence: TGTGCCAGCAGCCACGAACGAGGGACTAGCGGGATCGGTTACCACGAGCAGTACTTC.

This clonotype was observed a single time. The chain combines TRBV7-2 with TRBJ2-7; 9 bases are a match to TRBD1. The CDR3 length is 14 residues. The V gene's germline CDR1 is SGHTA and CDR2 FQGNSA. V was pared by 7 bases and J by 2 bases, with 6 bases of the junction left unmatched. CDR3 coding DNA: TGTGCCAGCACCCTAGGGACAGGGACCTACGAGCAGTACTTC. Translation gives CASTLGTGTYEQYF.

This clonotype showed up just a few times. V and J are TRBV7-6 and TRBJ2-3; D unresolved. Between the trimmed V and J ends, which lost 4 bases and 2 bases, there was a span of 16 bases. This CDR3 spans 16 amino acids. Germline CDR1 is SGHVS and CDR2 is FNYEAQ. Here the CDR3 DNA reads TGTGCCAGCAGCTCAACCTCGGCGGTCCCCACAGATACGCAGTATTTT. Its protein product is CASSSTSAVPTDTQYF.

Points on this clonotype: With a much larger clone just one base away, this may be a read error. This chain links TRBV6-6 with TRBJ2-1, with D perhaps matching TRBD2 (6 bases). The V gene's germline CDR1 is MNHNY and CDR2 SVGAGI (reference sequence). The CDR3 length is 16 residues. The CDR3, as DNA: TGTGCCGGCAGTTACTCGGTCGGGAGCTCCTACAATGAGCAGTTCTTC. It encodes CAGSYSVGSSYNEQFF.

This clonotype has a handful of counts. This rearrangement joins TRBV20-1 to TRBJ2-1; the match to TRBD2 covers 7 bases. Germline lookup yields CDR1 DFQATT and CDR2 SNEGSKA (reference sequence). Trimming at V came to 4 bases and at J to 8 bases, leaving 8 bases not matched to a gene. This CDR3 has 13 residues. This chain's CDR3 is CSAKGTTEDEQFF. The DNA for the CDR3 is TGCAGTGCTAAAGGGACTACGGAGGATGAGCAGTTCTTC.

Comment on this clonotype: The junction shows a germline mismatch at one end, possibly a read error. V usage is TRBV18 and J usage is TRBJ2-5, with 8 bases identical to TRBD1. CDR3 size: 14 residues. The germline gives CDR1 KGHSH, CDR2 LQKENI. CDR3 in amino acids: CASSPRTGWETQYF. The CDR3 coding sequence is TGTGCCAGCTCTCCACGGACAGGGTGGGAGACCCAGTACTTC.

For this clonotype: Sequence at one end of the junction differs from germline and may be a read error. The chain joins TRBV28 to TRBJ1-2; unclear D gene. This CDR3 region has 14 residues. The germline CDR1 and CDR2 sequences are MDHEN and SYDVKM. Here the CDR3 reads CASTLLVRSYGYTF. The CDR3, as DNA: TGTGCCAGCACCCTGCTAGTTAGGTCCTATGGCTACACATTC.

The chain joins TRBV29-1 to TRBJ2-7, with TRBD2 as a possible D gene (5 bases). The CDR3 loop spans 13 amino acids. The germline V and J ends were trimmed by 1 base and 2 bases, with 9 bases remaining between them. Germline V CDR1 and CDR2: SQVTM, ANQGSEA. CDR3 sequence reads: CSVEGRGPYEQYF. CDR3 bases: TGCAGCGTTGAAGGTCGGGGTCCCTACGAGCAGTACTTC.

The V and J genes are TRBV6-2 or TRBV6-3 and TRBJ2-1, with D possibly matching TRBD2 (6 bases). The CDR3 length is 14 residues. Germline CDR1 reads MNHEY; CDR2 reads SVGEGT. Trimming shortened V by 6 bases and J by 9 bases, and 18 bases separated the two germline ends. The CDR3 loop is CASRPADLGGEQFF. The CDR3 DNA reads TGTGCCAGCAGACCAGCGGACCTCGGGGGTGAGCAGTTCTTC.

This clonotype was counted between two and nine times. This chain connects TRBV5-1 to TRBJ2-3; D remains ambiguous. Deletions cut 4 bases from V and 2 bases from J, with 11 bases between. This CDR3 has 14 residues. From germline, CDR1 is SGHRS and CDR2 YFSETQ. The CDR3 bases are TGCGCCAGCAGCGTAGACCCGACCACAGATACGCAGTATTTT. It codes for CASSVDPTTDTQYF.

V is TRBV9 and J is TRBJ1-1; D gene uncertain. Germline CDR1 and CDR2: SGDLS and YYNGEE. The V and J ends lost 0 bases and 0 bases respectively, with 9 bases between them. The CDR3 contains 15 residues. The CDR3 loop reads CASSVDAGLNTEAFF. In DNA form, the CDR3 reads TGTGCCAGCAGCGTAGATGCAGGACTGAACACTGAAGCTTTCTTT. Full variable domain (rest looked up from reference TRBV9 and TRBJ1-1): DSGVTQTPKHLITATGQRVTLRCSPRSGDLSVYWYQQSLDQGLQFLIQYYNGEERAKGNILERFSAQQFPDLHSELNLSSLELGDSALYFCASSVDAGLNTEAFFGQGTRLTVV.

The J gene is TRBJ2-3, the V gene TRBV29-1, with D possibly TRBD2 on 6 matching bases. The CDR3 is 14 residues long. CDR1 is SQVTM, CDR2 ANQGSEA, per germline. V was clipped by 3 bases and J by 2 bases, with 12 bases between them. In DNA form, the CDR3 reads TGCAGCGTTGAGGCTAGCGAGTTCACAGATACGCAGTATTTT. Its protein is CSVEASEFTDTQYF.